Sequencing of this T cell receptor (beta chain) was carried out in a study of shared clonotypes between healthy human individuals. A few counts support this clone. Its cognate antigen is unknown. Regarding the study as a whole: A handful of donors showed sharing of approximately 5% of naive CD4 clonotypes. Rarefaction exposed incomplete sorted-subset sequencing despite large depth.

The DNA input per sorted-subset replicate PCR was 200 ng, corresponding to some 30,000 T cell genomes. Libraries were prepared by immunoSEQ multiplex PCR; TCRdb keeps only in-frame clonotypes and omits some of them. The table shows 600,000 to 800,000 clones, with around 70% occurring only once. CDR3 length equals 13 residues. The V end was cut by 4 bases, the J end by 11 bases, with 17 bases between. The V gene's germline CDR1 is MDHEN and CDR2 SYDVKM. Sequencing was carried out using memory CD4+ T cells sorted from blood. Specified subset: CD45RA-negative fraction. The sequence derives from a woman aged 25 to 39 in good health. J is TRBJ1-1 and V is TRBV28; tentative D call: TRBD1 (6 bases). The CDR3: CASSSGTSVKAFF. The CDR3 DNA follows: TGTGCCAGCAGTTCCGGGACATCCGTGAAGGCTTTCTTT. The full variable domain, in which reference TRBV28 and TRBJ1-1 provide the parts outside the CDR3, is DVKVTQSSRYLVKRTGEKVFLECVQDMDHENMFWYRQDPGLGLRLIYFSYDVKMKEKGDIPEGYSVSREKKERFSLILESASTNQTSMYLCASSSGTSVKAFFGQGTRLTVV.